Listed below are T cell receptor beta chains from one sample, sequenced in a study of cytomegalovirus exposure and HLA in healthy donors. TCRdb's copy holds only in-frame clones and misses some; the assay was immunoSEQ multiplex PCR. Here the sample table reports more than 140,000 clones. Specimen: PBMCs. The receptors stem from a woman between 18 and 30 years old in good health and CMV-seronegative. The CDR3 runs from the conserved cysteine through the conserved F or W. D genes are given only for firm matches.

V gene,D gene,J gene,CDR3 protein,CDR3 DNA
TRBV30,TRBD1,TRBJ1-5,CAWRDRVSGQPQHF,TGTGCCTGGAGGGACAGGGTTTCGGGGCAGCCCCAGCATTTT
TRBV6-1,TRBD2,TRBJ2-7,CASSAGLAGASYEQYF,TGTGCCAGCAGTGCGGGACTAGCGGGAGCATCCTACGAGCAGTACTTC
TRBV7-9,.,TRBJ1-2,CASSRTSGGPDGYTF,TGTGCCAGCAGCCGGACGTCGGGGGGGCCTGACGGCTACACCTTC
TRBV6-1,.,TRBJ2-7,CASSEMAGSSYEQYF,TGTGCCAGCAGTGAAATGGCAGGCTCCTCCTACGAGCAGTACTTC
TRBV6-1,.,TRBJ1-4,CASSEGWRNEKLFF,TGTGCCAGCAGTGAAGGATGGAGGAATGAAAAACTGTTTTTT
TRBV10-2,.,TRBJ2-5,CASSVIEETQYF,TGCGCCAGCAGTGTTATAGAAGAGACCCAGTACTTC
TRBV9,TRBD2,TRBJ2-1,CASSAVVREGQASYNEQFF,TGTGCCAGCAGCGCCGTAGTACGGGAGGGCCAAGCCTCCTACAATGAGCAGTTCTTC
TRBV7-7,TRBD1,TRBJ2-5,CASSLDPPGQRGTQYF,TGTGCCAGCAGCTTAGACCCCCCGGGACAGCGAGGGACCCAGTACTTC
TRBV27,.,TRBJ2-1,CASTQGKEQFF,TGTGCCAGCACACAGGGTAAGGAGCAGTTCTTC
TRBV2,.,TRBJ2-7,CASSELFASYEQYF,TGTGCCAGCAGTGAACTTTTCGCCAGCTACGAGCAGTACTTC
TRBV10-3,.,TRBJ1-5,CAISEDISNQPQHF,TGTGCCATCAGTGAGGACATTAGCAATCAGCCCCAGCATTTT
TRBV2,TRBD2,TRBJ2-1,CASRGLAGVGVGGEQFF,TGTGCCAGCAGGGGACTAGCGGGAGTGGGGGTGGGGGGTGAGCAGTTCTTC
TRBV28,.,TRBJ1-1,CATGSNTEAFF,TGTGCCACAGGGTCGAACACTGAAGCTTTCTTT
TRBV2,TRBD1,TRBJ1-2,CASRPGQGWTYGYTF,TGTGCCAGCCGGCCGGGACAGGGTTGGACCTATGGCTACACCTTC
TRBV5-1,TRBD1,TRBJ1-4,CASSLGQGVLIEKPFF,TGCGCCAGCAGCTTGGGACAGGGCGTACTGATTGAAAAACCGTTTTTT
TRBV10-3,TRBD2,TRBJ2-3,CAISDPTTTTAGGPGGNTQYF,TGTGCCATCAGTGATCCGACCACTACGACGGCGGGAGGGCCCGGGGGAAATACGCAGTATTTT
TRBV19,TRBD1,TRBJ2-6,CASTGTGLSGANVLTF,TGTGCCAGTACCGGGACAGGGCTCTCTGGGGCCAACGTCCTGACTTTC
TRBV30,TRBD2,TRBJ2-3,CARSGLAGPDTQYF,TGTGCCCGATCCGGACTAGCGGGACCAGATACGCAGTATTTT
TRBV7-3,TRBD1,TRBJ2-3,CASSQVGQGAQYF,TGTGCCAGCAGCCAGGTGGGACAGGGGGCGCAGTATTTT
TRBV18,.,TRBJ1-5,CASSPSQAARAPQHF,TGTGCCAGCTCACCCAGTCAGGCTGCAAGAGCGCCCCAGCATTTT
TRBV7-9,.,TRBJ2-3,CASSFLPTDTQYF,TGTGCCAGCAGCTTCCTTCCCACAGATACGCAGTATTTT
TRBV27,.,TRBJ2-2,CASSLLNTGELFF,TGTGCCAGCAGTTTGTTAAACACCGGGGAGCTGTTTTTT
TRBV5-1,.,TRBJ2-2,CASSARQTNTGELFF,TGCGCCAGCAGCGCCCGACAGACGAACACCGGGGAGCTGTTTTTT
TRBV6-1,TRBD1,TRBJ1-1,CASFRDRNTEAFF,TGTGCCAGTTTCCGGGACAGGAACACTGAAGCTTTCTTT
TRBV30,.,TRBJ2-1,CAWSVRAGGNEQFF,TGTGCCTGGAGTGTACGGGCAGGGGGGAATGAGCAGTTCTTC
TRBV28,.,TRBJ2-2,CASSGLGGVGTSTGELFF,TGTGCCAGCAGTGGGTTAGGGGGAGTGGGGACAAGCACCGGGGAGCTGTTTTTT
TRBV4-2,.,TRBJ2-1,CASSQLGRGSSYNEQFF,TGTGCCAGCAGCCAACTGGGCCGGGGGAGTTCCTACAATGAGCAGTTCTTC
TRBV10-3,.,TRBJ2-5,CASQGGPLETQYF,TGTGCCTCTCAGGGAGGCCCTCTAGAGACCCAGTACTTC
TRBV9,.,TRBJ2-7,CASSVADAGPYEQYF,TGTGCCAGCAGCGTAGCAGATGCGGGACCCTACGAGCAGTACTTC
TRBV7-9,.,TRBJ2-7,CASSLGGIQAYEQYF,TGTGCCAGCAGCTTAGGCGGAATCCAAGCCTACGAGCAGTACTTC
TRBV20-1,TRBD1,TRBJ2-1,CSTRQGGAQFF,TGCAGTACGAGACAGGGGGGAGCGCAGTTCTTC
TRBV6-6,TRBD2,TRBJ2-7,CASSYFGTSGYEQYF,TGTGCCAGCAGTTACTTCGGTACTAGCGGCTACGAGCAGTACTTC
TRBV29-1,.,TRBJ1-1,CSGAAGVMNTEAFF,TGCAGCGGGGCGGCAGGGGTCATGAACACTGAAGCTTTCTTT
TRBV11-2,TRBD2,TRBJ2-3,CASSTTSGSSSQYF,TGTGCCAGCAGCACGACGAGCGGGAGCAGTTCGCAGTATTTT
TRBV2,.,TRBJ2-1,CASSLVDEQFF,TGTGCCAGCAGTCTAGTTGATGAGCAGTTCTTC
TRBV30,.,TRBJ1-5,CAWSPGSGNQPQHF,TGTGCCTGGAGCCCAGGGTCCGGCAATCAGCCCCAGCATTTT
TRBV11-2,.,TRBJ2-1,CASSLVQLNEQFF,TGTGCCAGCAGCTTAGTACAGCTCAATGAGCAGTTCTTC
TRBV27,.,TRBJ1-5,CATRWPTENNQPQHF,TGTGCCACCAGATGGCCGACAGAAAATAATCAGCCCCAGCATTTT
TRBV25-1,TRBD1,TRBJ2-7,CASSGNGTGTTYEQYF,TGTGCCAGCAGTGGGAACGGGACAGGCACCACCTACGAGCAGTACTTC
TRBV4-1,TRBD2,TRBJ2-7,CASSQEGREYNEQYF,TGCGCCAGCAGCCAAGAGGGGCGGGAGTACAACGAGCAGTACTTC
TRBV9,.,TRBJ2-2,CASSVGSGGLGELFF,TGTGCCAGCAGCGTGGGTTCAGGGGGGCTAGGGGAGCTGTTTTTT
TRBV13,.,TRBJ1-3,CASSQTESGNTIYF,TGTGCCAGCAGCCAAACCGAGTCTGGAAACACCATATATTTT
TRBV9,.,TRBJ2-1,CASSFPSEASDESSSYNEQFF,TGTGCCAGCAGCTTCCCCAGCGAGGCTAGCGACGAATCCAGCTCCTACAATGAGCAGTTCTTC
TRBV2,.,TRBJ2-2,CASSGSGGELFF,TGTGCCAGCAGTGGGAGCGGCGGGGAGCTGTTTTTT
TRBV15,TRBD2,TRBJ2-3,CATSLASGDTDTQYF,TGTGCCACCAGCCTCGCTAGCGGGGACACAGATACGCAGTATTTT
TRBV29-1,TRBD1,TRBJ1-1,CSVTGQGASNTEAFF,TGCAGCGTTACGGGACAGGGGGCCTCGAACACTGAAGCTTTCTTT
TRBV19,TRBD1,TRBJ1-1,CASRITGTGALVTEAFF,TGTGCCAGTAGGATAACCGGGACAGGGGCACTCGTCACTGAAGCTTTCTTT